Detailed here is one T cell receptor beta chain. The specificity of this receptor is unknown. It has no much larger one-base neighbor in the sample; base qualities were not kept. The data originate from a study of T-cell memory formation after mild COVID-19 (dated by TCRdb to the early 2020s). The study in broad terms: Most TCR sequence clusters were specific to one of the two donors. Longitudinal TCRalpha and TCRbeta repertoire sequencing tracked T-cell clones expanding and contracting after mild COVID-19 in a couple of donors. Two young, previously healthy adult volunteers made up the cohort, one male and one female. The paper as a whole reports these results and caveats: Some responding clones were found in pre-infection memory, which suggests that pre-existing cross-reactive memory T cells took part in the SARS-CoV-2 response. Only a couple of mild cases were covered in the study, and larger cohorts including severe cases with pre-infection samples were considered necessary. Clones that contracted from day 15 to 85 showed balanced CD4/CD8 phenotypes, whereas a second wave of clones that expanded from day 15 to 37 leaned towards CD4+. Contracting CD4+ clones appeared mostly in the CM and EM memory subsets, whereas CD8+ clones were enriched in EMRA. The second-wave clones that peaked on day 37 were not confirmed to be SARS-CoV-2 specific.

Ficoll-Paque density gradient centrifugation was the method used to isolate PBMCs. CDR1 and CDR2, looked up from the germline V gene (reference sequence), are SEHNR and FQNEAQ. Trimming takes 1 base from V and 0 bases from J, and the germline ends sit 3 bases apart. Its CDR3 holds 14 amino acids, cysteine through phenylalanine. Of the read, only the CDR3 DNA is kept; its 42 bases are in frame from base 1. Sequencing instrument: Illumina NovaSeq 6000. cDNA libraries for TCRalpha and TCRbeta were prepared by 5'RACE using constant-segment primers, with sample barcodes and unique molecular identifiers added. RNA was extracted from every sample with Trizol reagent. The libraries were amplified in two PCR steps, and the second step added a second sample barcode and Illumina TruSeq adapters. Sequencing of the libraries was done on an Illumina NovaSeq, producing 2 x 150 bp paired-end reads. Per the original workflow: Demultiplexing of reads and collapsing into UMI-guided consensus sequences were performed with migec v1.2.7. Using mixcr v2.1.11, UMI consensuses were aligned to TRA and TRB V and J templates and then assembled into clonotypes. Clonotypes were classified as expanded or contracted when called significant by both edgeR and NoisET, with noise models trained on biological replicates. edgeR calls used a false discovery rate-adjusted p below 0.01 and a log2 fold-change threshold of 1. As an exploratory analysis of dynamics, max-normalized trajectories of the 1000 most abundant clonotypes were examined with PCA combined with hierarchical clustering. The CD4 or CD8 phenotype of responding clones was assigned using the separately sequenced CD4+ and CD8+ repertoires. TCRdb trimmed public reads at Q25 via fastp, called clones via MiXCR and kept in-frame beta chains. CDR3 protein duplicates are merged, each entry listing the most common genes and DNA. The V and J calls follow TCRdb's processing rather than the paper's. This sample is represented by approximately 200,000 distinct CDR3 sequences; 15% to 20% of them were singletons. The top ten clonotypes cover about 1.9% of the sample.

The source material was PBMCs or a T cell subset sorted from them (not recorded which). This TCR was sampled from an adult woman who had mild COVID-19 (a few samples of this study predate the infection). The sample titles of this study are shuffled in the database, so cell type and time point are left out; the donor was told from shared clones. Recombination connected TRBV7-9 to TRBJ1-4; no confident D gene assignment can be made. The DNA sequence is TGTGCCAGCAGCTTAGATGCAACTAATGAAAAACTGTTTTTT. This translates into CASSLDATNEKLFF.